This T cell receptor (beta chain) stems from a study of a mutant IDH1 vaccine in newly diagnosed glioma. About the research overall: In some groups vaccination began 4-6 weeks post-radiotherapy; others received it with temozolomide. Averaging 40.4 years of age, treated patients were about 62% male and approximately 40% female. Earlier therapy was either radiotherapy, temozolomide, or both, and most got both.

Stated time point: week 11, during vaccination. In every dose of vaccine, 300 ug of mutant IDH1 20-mer peptide was given alongside topical imiquimod. Sequenced by immunoSEQ multiplex PCR; TCRdb stores in-frame clones only, minus some. The sample consists of about 24,000 clones, roughly 78% of them appearing once. Trimming shortened V by 8 bases and J by 0 bases, and 14 bases separated the two germline ends. Germline lookup yields CDR1 LNHDA and CDR2 SQIVND (reference sequence). The CDR3 extends over 15 amino acids. As concerns this clone: Its matching antigen is unknown.

Sequenced material: PBMCs, taken from a glioma patient whose treatment included an IDH1 peptide vaccine. The sequence derives from a man in his forties with glioma. The rearrangement links TRBV19 to TRBJ1-5; a possible D gene is TRBD1 (6 bases). The CDR3 is CASHAGTYSNQPQHF. In DNA form, the CDR3 reads TGTGCCAGTCATGCCGGGACATATAGCAATCAGCCCCAGCATTTT.